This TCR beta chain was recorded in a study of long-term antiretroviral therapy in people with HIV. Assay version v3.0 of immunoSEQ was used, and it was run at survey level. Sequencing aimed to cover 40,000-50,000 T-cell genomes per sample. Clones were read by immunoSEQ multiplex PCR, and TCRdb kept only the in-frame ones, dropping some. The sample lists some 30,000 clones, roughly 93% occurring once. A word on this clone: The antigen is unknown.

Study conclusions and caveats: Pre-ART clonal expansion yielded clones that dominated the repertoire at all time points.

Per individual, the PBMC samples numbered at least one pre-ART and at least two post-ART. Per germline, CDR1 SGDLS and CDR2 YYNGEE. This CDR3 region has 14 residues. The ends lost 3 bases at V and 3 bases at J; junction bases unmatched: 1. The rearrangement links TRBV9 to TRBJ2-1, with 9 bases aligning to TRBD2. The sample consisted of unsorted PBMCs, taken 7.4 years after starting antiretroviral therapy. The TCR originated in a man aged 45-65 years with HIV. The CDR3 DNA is TGTGCCAGCAGCGATAGCGGGGGCTACAATGAGCAGTTCTTC. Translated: CASSDSGGYNEQFF.